A selection of T cell receptor beta chains follows, all from one sample in a study of T-cell memory formation after mild COVID-19. TCRdb recomputed calls from the 5' RACE reads with MiXCR, one row per CDR3 protein. The sample has approximately 400,000 distinct CDR3 sequences, 20% to 25% seen once; the top ten hold 7.5% to 10%. Sequenced material: PBMCs or a T cell subset sorted from them (not recorded which). The origin of the receptors is an adult woman who had mild COVID-19 (a few samples of this study predate the infection). Cell type and time point are not known. CDR3s include the opening cysteine and the closing phenylalanine or tryptophan. A D gene is named only where the DNA matches it firmly. A row's size may be missing; if present it is once, few, many or a size class.

cdr3_aa: CAWSGVALETQYF; cdr3_nt: TGTGCCTGGAGTGGCGTCGCCTTGGAGACCCAGTACTTC; clone_size: few; j_call: TRBJ2-5; d_call: NA; v_call: TRBV30
cdr3_aa: CASSPSGGTSGFF; cdr3_nt: TGTGCCAGCAGTCCCTCCGGCGGGACTAGTGGGTTCTTC; clone_size: few; j_call: TRBJ2-1; d_call: TRBD2; v_call: TRBV12-3/TRBV12-4
cdr3_aa: CATSRVNEQFF; cdr3_nt: TGTGCCACCAGCAGAGTCAATGAGCAGTTCTTC; clone_size: NA; j_call: TRBJ2-1; d_call: NA; v_call: TRBV15
cdr3_aa: CASSDPGQGTRGYTF; cdr3_nt: TGTGCCAGCAGTGATCCGGGACAGGGAACAAGGGGCTACACCTTC; clone_size: NA; j_call: TRBJ1-2; d_call: TRBD1; v_call: TRBV12-3/TRBV12-4
cdr3_aa: CASSFMSQYGYTF; cdr3_nt: TGCGCCAGCAGCTTCATGTCCCAATATGGCTACACCTTC; clone_size: few; j_call: TRBJ1-2; d_call: NA; v_call: TRBV5-1
cdr3_aa: CASSNRDQPQHF; cdr3_nt: TGTGCCAGTAGTAATAGAGATCAGCCCCAGCATTTT; clone_size: few; j_call: TRBJ1-5; d_call: NA; v_call: TRBV19
cdr3_aa: CASSGGPAGLEQYF; cdr3_nt: TGTGCCAGCAGCGGAGGGCCAGCCGGTTTAGAGCAGTACTTC; clone_size: few; j_call: TRBJ2-7; d_call: NA; v_call: TRBV3-1
cdr3_aa: CASSVWEETQYF; cdr3_nt: TGTGCCAGCAGTGTGTGGGAAGAGACCCAGTACTTC; clone_size: few; j_call: TRBJ2-5; d_call: NA; v_call: TRBV2
cdr3_aa: CASSQIEQTKNIQYF; cdr3_nt: TGCGCCAGCAGTCAAATCGAGCAGACTAAAAACATTCAGTACTTC; clone_size: many; j_call: TRBJ2-4; d_call: NA; v_call: TRBV23-1
cdr3_aa: CASSAILAGGPGELFF; cdr3_nt: TGTGCCAGCAGCGCCATCCTAGCGGGAGGGCCCGGGGAGCTGTTTTTT; clone_size: NA; j_call: TRBJ2-2; d_call: TRBD2; v_call: TRBV7-9
cdr3_aa: CASRQGWNEQFF; cdr3_nt: TGTGCCAGTCGACAGGGGTGGAATGAGCAGTTCTTC; clone_size: few; j_call: TRBJ2-1; d_call: TRBD1; v_call: TRBV12-3/TRBV12-4
cdr3_aa: CASSQDLWGTGTYEQYF; cdr3_nt: TGTGCCAGCAGCCAAGATTTGTGGGGCACCGGAACCTACGAGCAGTACTTC; clone_size: many; j_call: TRBJ2-7; d_call: NA; v_call: TRBV3-1
cdr3_aa: CSVAWGAGTNEQFF; cdr3_nt: TGCAGCGTTGCTTGGGGGGCAGGAACCAATGAGCAGTTCTTC; clone_size: few; j_call: TRBJ2-1; d_call: NA; v_call: TRBV29-1
cdr3_aa: CASSPLLGGSTYEQYF; cdr3_nt: TGTGCCAGCAGTCCACTTCTTGGCGGGAGCACCTACGAGCAGTACTTC; clone_size: NA; j_call: TRBJ2-7; d_call: TRBD2; v_call: TRBV11-2
cdr3_aa: CASSLRPGEGPDNEQFF; cdr3_nt: TGTGCCAGCAGCCTTAGGCCGGGGGAGGGCCCGGACAATGAGCAGTTCTTC; clone_size: few; j_call: TRBJ2-1; d_call: TRBD2; v_call: TRBV14
cdr3_aa: CASTLIAGLNTGELFF; cdr3_nt: TGTGCCAGCACCCTAATTGCGGGCTTAAACACCGGGGAGCTGTTTTTT; clone_size: NA; j_call: TRBJ2-2; d_call: NA; v_call: TRBV6-5
cdr3_aa: CSADPGTSGISYEQYF; cdr3_nt: TGCAGTGCTGATCCCGGGACTAGCGGGATATCGTACGAGCAGTACTTC; clone_size: NA; j_call: TRBJ2-7; d_call: TRBD2; v_call: TRBV20-1
cdr3_aa: CASSRKRIGAGLPFAAFF; cdr3_nt: TGTGCCAGCAGCCGAAAACGCATCGGGGCGGGGTTGCCGTTTGCAGCTTTCTTT; clone_size: few; j_call: TRBJ1-1; d_call: NA; v_call: TRBV7-2
cdr3_aa: CASSLAWDSPNEQFF; cdr3_nt: TGTGCCAGCAGCTTAGCCTGGGACAGCCCCAATGAGCAGTTCTTC; clone_size: NA; j_call: TRBJ2-1; d_call: TRBD1; v_call: TRBV7-8
cdr3_aa: CASSLISINQPQHF; cdr3_nt: TGTGCCAGCAGCTTAATCTCGATAAATCAGCCCCAGCATTTT; clone_size: NA; j_call: TRBJ1-5; d_call: NA; v_call: TRBV7-2
cdr3_aa: CAINHGQSGANVLTF; cdr3_nt: TGTGCCATCAATCACGGACAGTCTGGGGCCAACGTCCTGACTTTC; clone_size: NA; j_call: TRBJ2-6; d_call: NA; v_call: TRBV10-3
cdr3_aa: CASSSAFPGRMMETQYF; cdr3_nt: TGCGCCAGCAGCTCAGCCTTCCCGGGACGCATGATGGAGACCCAGTACTTC; clone_size: NA; j_call: TRBJ2-5; d_call: NA; v_call: TRBV4-1
cdr3_aa: CASEERERADTQYF; cdr3_nt: TGTGCCAGCGAGGAGCGGGAGCGCGCAGATACGCAGTATTTT; clone_size: NA; j_call: TRBJ2-3; d_call: TRBD2; v_call: TRBV5-4
cdr3_aa: CASSLTSTGSQPQHF; cdr3_nt: TGTGCCAGCAGTTTAACCTCCACGGGCAGTCAGCCCCAGCATTTT; clone_size: NA; j_call: TRBJ1-5; d_call: NA; v_call: TRBV27
cdr3_aa: CASRDGAKAQYF; cdr3_nt: TGTGCCAGCAGGGACGGAGCGAAGGCCCAGTACTTC; clone_size: NA; j_call: TRBJ2-5; d_call: NA; v_call: TRBV12-3/TRBV12-4
cdr3_aa: CASSPGRNGELFF; cdr3_nt: TGTGCCAGCAGCCCCGGACGGAACGGGGAGCTGTTTTTT; clone_size: NA; j_call: TRBJ2-2; d_call: NA; v_call: TRBV7-6
cdr3_aa: CASSLPDREAYNEQFF; cdr3_nt: TGTGCCAGCAGCCTCCCGGACAGGGAGGCCTACAATGAGCAGTTCTTC; clone_size: NA; j_call: TRBJ2-1; d_call: TRBD1; v_call: TRBV11-2
cdr3_aa: CAISESEDGYTF; cdr3_nt: TGTGCCATCAGTGAGTCTGAGGATGGCTACACCTTC; clone_size: NA; j_call: TRBJ1-2; d_call: NA; v_call: TRBV10-3
cdr3_aa: CASSFRAQSTDTQYF; cdr3_nt: TGCGCCAGCAGCTTCCGGGCTCAGTCCACAGATACGCAGTATTTT; clone_size: few; j_call: TRBJ2-3; d_call: NA; v_call: TRBV5-1
cdr3_aa: CATSSRGGGETQYF; cdr3_nt: TGTGCCACCAGCAGCCGAGGGGGGGGAGAGACCCAGTACTTC; clone_size: few; j_call: TRBJ2-5; d_call: NA; v_call: TRBV15
cdr3_aa: CATSTSRGGGYTF; cdr3_nt: TGTGCCACCAGCACCTCGAGGGGTGGCGGCTACACCTTC; clone_size: NA; j_call: TRBJ1-2; d_call: NA; v_call: TRBV15
cdr3_aa: CASSTDRGGDGYTF; cdr3_nt: TGCGCCAGCAGCACGGACAGGGGTGGTGATGGCTACACCTTC; clone_size: few; j_call: TRBJ1-2; d_call: TRBD1; v_call: TRBV5-1
cdr3_aa: CASSSLAATYNEQFF; cdr3_nt: TGTGCCAGCAGCTCCCTGGCGGCCACATACAATGAGCAGTTCTTC; clone_size: many; j_call: TRBJ2-1; d_call: NA; v_call: TRBV7-9
cdr3_aa: CASRDINREKGYEQYF; cdr3_nt: TGTGCCAGCAGGGATATTAACAGGGAAAAGGGTTACGAGCAGTACTTC; clone_size: NA; j_call: TRBJ2-7; d_call: NA; v_call: TRBV2
cdr3_aa: CASSPLGGYTGELFF; cdr3_nt: TGTGCCAGCAGCCCCCTTGGGGGGTACACCGGGGAGCTGTTTTTT; clone_size: few; j_call: TRBJ2-2; d_call: NA; v_call: TRBV14
cdr3_aa: CSARDLRAEETQYF; cdr3_nt: TGCAGTGCTAGAGATCTTAGAGCAGAAGAGACCCAGTACTTC; clone_size: few; j_call: TRBJ2-5; d_call: NA; v_call: TRBV20-1
cdr3_aa: CSVGQDYGYTF; cdr3_nt: TGCAGCGTTGGACAAGACTATGGCTACACCTTC; clone_size: NA; j_call: TRBJ1-2; d_call: NA; v_call: TRBV29-1
cdr3_aa: CASSFRRIYGYTF; cdr3_nt: TGTGCCAGCAGCTTTCGACGGATATATGGCTACACCTTC; clone_size: few; j_call: TRBJ1-2; d_call: NA; v_call: TRBV5-4
cdr3_aa: CAWGGAYNEQFF; cdr3_nt: TGTGCCTGGGGGGGCGCCTACAATGAGCAGTTCTTC; clone_size: NA; j_call: TRBJ2-1; d_call: NA; v_call: TRBV30
cdr3_aa: CSAGQDYSNQPQHF; cdr3_nt: TGCAGTGCTGGGCAGGATTATAGCAATCAGCCCCAGCATTTT; clone_size: NA; j_call: TRBJ1-5; d_call: NA; v_call: TRBV20-1
cdr3_aa: CASKDRVNTGELFF; cdr3_nt: TGTGCCAGCAAAGACAGGGTGAACACCGGGGAGCTGTTTTTT; clone_size: few; j_call: TRBJ2-2; d_call: TRBD1; v_call: TRBV12-3/TRBV12-4
cdr3_aa: CASSFGTKGSNQPQHF; cdr3_nt: TGTGCCAGCAGTTTTGGGACCAAAGGGAGCAATCAGCCCCAGCATTTT; clone_size: few; j_call: TRBJ1-5; d_call: NA; v_call: TRBV12-3/TRBV12-4
cdr3_aa: CASSPQAQGARDTQYF; cdr3_nt: TGTGCCAGCAGCCCCCAGGCACAGGGGGCTAGAGATACGCAGTATTTT; clone_size: many; j_call: TRBJ2-3; d_call: TRBD1; v_call: TRBV7-9
cdr3_aa: CASSPTGAGELFF; cdr3_nt: TGTGCCAGCAGCCCGACAGGGGCCGGGGAGCTGTTTTTT; clone_size: NA; j_call: TRBJ2-2; d_call: TRBD1; v_call: TRBV3-1
cdr3_aa: CASSPGLAGVYEQYF; cdr3_nt: TGCGCCAGCAGCCCTGGACTAGCGGGAGTGTACGAGCAGTACTTC; clone_size: NA; j_call: TRBJ2-7; d_call: TRBD2; v_call: TRBV5-1
cdr3_aa: CASSYSGTESRTRTGELFF; cdr3_nt: TGTGCCAGCAGTTACTCTGGGACAGAGTCCCGAACACGGACCGGGGAGCTGTTTTTT; clone_size: NA; j_call: TRBJ2-2; d_call: TRBD1; v_call: TRBV6-2/TRBV6-3
cdr3_aa: CSVVEVGAGGFNEQYF; cdr3_nt: TGCAGCGTTGTTGAAGTTGGGGCCGGGGGGTTTAACGAGCAGTACTTC; clone_size: NA; j_call: TRBJ2-7; d_call: TRBD2; v_call: TRBV29-1
cdr3_aa: CASGRTGELFF; cdr3_nt: TGTGCCAGCGGGCGGACCGGGGAGCTGTTTTTT; clone_size: NA; j_call: TRBJ2-2; d_call: NA; v_call: TRBV9
cdr3_aa: CASSGQQGNYGYTF; cdr3_nt: TGTGCCAGCAGCGGGCAACAGGGAAACTATGGCTACACCTTC; clone_size: NA; j_call: TRBJ1-2; d_call: NA; v_call: TRBV9
cdr3_aa: CASSLLKQGKNTEAFF; cdr3_nt: TGCGCCAGCAGCTTGCTAAAACAGGGTAAGAACACTGAAGCTTTCTTT; clone_size: few; j_call: TRBJ1-1; d_call: NA; v_call: TRBV4-3
cdr3_aa: CASSLLTGGGTDTQYF; cdr3_nt: TGTGCCAGCAGCTTACTCACAGGGGGCGGCACAGATACGCAGTATTTT; clone_size: NA; j_call: TRBJ2-3; d_call: TRBD1; v_call: TRBV7-9
cdr3_aa: CASRKTATGELFF; cdr3_nt: TGTGCCAGCAGGAAAACAGCCACCGGGGAGCTGTTTTTT; clone_size: NA; j_call: TRBJ2-2; d_call: NA; v_call: TRBV27
cdr3_aa: CASSPGTLRVETQYF; cdr3_nt: TGTGCCAGCAGCCCGGGGACTTTGAGGGTAGAGACCCAGTACTTC; clone_size: few; j_call: TRBJ2-5; d_call: NA; v_call: TRBV7-9
cdr3_aa: CASSFSGIGYEQYF; cdr3_nt: TGTGCCAGCAGCTTTTCAGGGATCGGTTACGAGCAGTACTTC; clone_size: NA; j_call: TRBJ2-7; d_call: NA; v_call: TRBV7-2
cdr3_aa: CSASPTFGPNTEAFF; cdr3_nt: TGCAGTGCTAGCCCCACATTTGGTCCGAACACTGAAGCTTTCTTT; clone_size: few; j_call: TRBJ1-1; d_call: NA; v_call: TRBV20-1
cdr3_aa: CASSVDDRATYEQYF; cdr3_nt: TGTGCCAGCAGCGTAGACGACAGGGCGACCTACGAGCAGTACTTC; clone_size: NA; j_call: TRBJ2-7; d_call: TRBD1; v_call: TRBV9
cdr3_aa: CASSWAAGREAFF; cdr3_nt: TGCGCCAGCAGCTGGGCAGCCGGAAGGGAAGCTTTCTTT; clone_size: NA; j_call: TRBJ1-1; d_call: NA; v_call: TRBV5-1